This T cell receptor beta chain was recovered during a study of blood T cell repertoires in COVID-19. As for the study in general: Acute-phase and convalescent COVID-19 samples originated in the United States, Italy and Spain. Nucleic acid was either cDNA or gDNA, and it came from T cells, B-cell-depleted T cells, or PBMCs.

CDR1 is MGHRA, CDR2 YSYEKL, per germline. This CDR3 spans 16 amino acids. The ends lost 0 bases at V and 2 bases at J; junction bases unmatched: 5. This clone occurred a few times. Per the study methods: It was from reference gene primer amplification that nucleated cell counts were estimated. Assay used: immunoSEQ multiplex PCR; TCRdb lists only in-frame clones, some missing. D and trimming come from the DNA, and the V and J calls and clone size come from that table. This table holds some 290,000 clones, around four fifths found once. Sequencing was performed on peripheral blood. The receptor comes from a man aged 60-69 years who had recovered from COVID-19. The chain joins TRBV4-1 to TRBJ2-7; 9 bases agree with TRBD2. As DNA, the CDR3 is TGCGCCAGCAGCCAAGACCCGGCGGGGGGGACCTACGAGCAGTACTTC. Translating gives CASSQDPAGGTYEQYF.